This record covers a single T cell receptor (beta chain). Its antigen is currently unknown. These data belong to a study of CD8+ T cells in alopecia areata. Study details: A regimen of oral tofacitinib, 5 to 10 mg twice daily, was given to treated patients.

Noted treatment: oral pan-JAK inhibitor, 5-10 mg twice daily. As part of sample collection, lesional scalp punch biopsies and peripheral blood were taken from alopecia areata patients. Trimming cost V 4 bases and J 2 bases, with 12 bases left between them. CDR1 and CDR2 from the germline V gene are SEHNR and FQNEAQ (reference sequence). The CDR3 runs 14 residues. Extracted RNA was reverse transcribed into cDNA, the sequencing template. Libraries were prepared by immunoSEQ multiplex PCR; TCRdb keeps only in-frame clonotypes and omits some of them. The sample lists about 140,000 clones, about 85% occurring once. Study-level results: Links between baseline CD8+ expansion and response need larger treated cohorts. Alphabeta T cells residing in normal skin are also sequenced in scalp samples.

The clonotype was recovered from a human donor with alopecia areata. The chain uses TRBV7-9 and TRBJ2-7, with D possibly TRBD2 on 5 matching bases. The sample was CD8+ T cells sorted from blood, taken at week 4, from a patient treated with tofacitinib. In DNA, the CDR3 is TGTGCCAGCAGCTCCGACTACGCCCCCTACGAGCAGTACTTC. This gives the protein CASSSDYAPYEQYF.